This T cell receptor (beta chain) was identified in a study of T cell responses to AZD1222 COVID-19 vaccine. Profiling relied on immunoSEQ multiplex PCR, and the TCRdb table lists in-frame clones only, not all of them. The sample contains about 130,000 clones, 84% of which appear only once. Turning to this clone: The antigen is unknown.

The CDR3 has 14 residues. V gave up 4 bases and J gave up 2 bases; unmatched junction bases: 3. The germline gives CDR1 LNHDA, CDR2 SQIVND (reference sequence). Study-level findings and limits: Repertoires were collected only later (after the peak T cell response had occurred). The study identified only five or six AZD1222 recipients as seropositive at baseline. Close to half of all spike-specific TCRs reportedly target regions of the variants that are unmutated.

This clonotype was sampled from an adult in good health. The chain links TRBV19 to TRBJ2-7, with 9 bases aligning to TRBD1. The sequencing used peripheral blood, collected on day 0 of AZD1222 vaccination. CDR3 sequence (DNA): TGTGCCAGTAGTAGGACAGGGGCCCCCTACGAGCAGTACTTC. Translating gives CASSRTGAPYEQYF.